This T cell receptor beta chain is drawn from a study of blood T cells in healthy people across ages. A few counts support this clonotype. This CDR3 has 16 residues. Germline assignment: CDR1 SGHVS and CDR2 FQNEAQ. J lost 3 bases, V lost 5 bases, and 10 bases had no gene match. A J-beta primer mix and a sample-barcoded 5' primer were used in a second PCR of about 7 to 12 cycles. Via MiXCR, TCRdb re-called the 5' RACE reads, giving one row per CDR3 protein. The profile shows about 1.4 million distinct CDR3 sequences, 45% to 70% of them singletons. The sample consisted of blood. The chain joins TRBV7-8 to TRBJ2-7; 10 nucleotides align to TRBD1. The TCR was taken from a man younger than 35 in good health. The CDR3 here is CASSPSGTGVGYEQYF. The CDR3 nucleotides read TGTGCCAGCAGCCCATCCGGGACAGGGGTGGGCTACGAGCAGTACTTC.